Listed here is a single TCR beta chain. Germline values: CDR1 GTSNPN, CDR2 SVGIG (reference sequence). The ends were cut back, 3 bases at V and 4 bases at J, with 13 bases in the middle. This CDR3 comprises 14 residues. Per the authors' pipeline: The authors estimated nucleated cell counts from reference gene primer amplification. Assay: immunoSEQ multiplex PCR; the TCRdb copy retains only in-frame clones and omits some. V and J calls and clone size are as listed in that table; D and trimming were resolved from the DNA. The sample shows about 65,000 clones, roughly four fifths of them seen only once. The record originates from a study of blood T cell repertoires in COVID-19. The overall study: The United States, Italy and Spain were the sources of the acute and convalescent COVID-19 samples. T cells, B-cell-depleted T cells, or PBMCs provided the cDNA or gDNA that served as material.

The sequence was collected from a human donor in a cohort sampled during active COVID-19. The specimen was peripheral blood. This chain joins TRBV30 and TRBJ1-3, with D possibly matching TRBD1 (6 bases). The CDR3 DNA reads TGTGCCTGGAGAAGAGGCGGGGGCGGAAACACCATATATTTT. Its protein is CAWRRGGGGNTIYF.